Below, 10 T cell receptor beta chains from the same sample are listed, as sequenced in a study of cytomegalovirus exposure and HLA in healthy donors. Clones were read by immunoSEQ multiplex PCR, and TCRdb kept only the in-frame ones, dropping some. The table includes tens of thousands of clones, 90% detected once. Sequenced: PBMCs. The receptors originated from a man younger than 35 in good health and CMV-seronegative.

V gene TRBV7-9 combines with J gene TRBJ2-1, with 16 positions matching TRBD2. V dropped 4 bases and J dropped 6; count of bases not matched to a gene: 6. Germline lookup yields CDR1 SEHNR and CDR2 FQNEAQ (reference sequence). The CDR3 covers 17 residues. As DNA, the CDR3 is TGTGCCAGCAGCTGGGGACTAGCGGGAGGGCCTTTCAATGAGCAGTTCTTC. Residues: CASSWGLAGGPFNEQFF.

The chain recombines TRBV7-2 with TRBJ2-2; 7 positions match TRBD2. Losses at the gene ends were 7 bases for V and 0 bases for J; bases not matched to a gene: 8. Germline CDR1 is SGHTA and CDR2 is FQGNSA. This CDR3 is built from 16 residues. The chain's CDR3 is CASTQLALSNTGELFF. The CDR3 coding sequence is TGTGCCAGCACCCAACTAGCGCTCTCGAACACCGGGGAGCTGTTTTTT.

The chain recombines TRBV6-1 with TRBJ2-1; D is undetermined. The germline CDR1 and CDR2 sequences are MNHNS and SASEGT. The CDR3 runs 17 residues. Trimming cost V 2 bases and J 0 bases, with 14 bases left between them. CDR3 protein: CASSELPAASSYNEQFF. The DNA of the CDR3 is TGTGCCAGCAGTGAACTCCCGGCGGCCAGCTCCTACAATGAGCAGTTCTTC.

The chain recombines TRBV7-9 with TRBJ2-3, with 8 bases that match TRBD2. The CDR3 contains 17 residues. Germline V gene sequence: CDR1 SEHNR, CDR2 FQNEAQ (reference sequence). J lost 0 bases, V lost 2 bases, and 7 bases had no gene match. This CDR3 is CASSLMVSGDSTDTQYF. The CDR3 DNA is TGTGCCAGCAGCTTAATGGTTAGCGGGGATAGCACAGATACGCAGTATTTT.

The rearrangement joins TRBV19 to TRBJ2-5, with 8 bases fitting TRBD1. V lost 1 base to trimming and J lost 5 bases; unmatched junction nucleotides: 6. The CDR3 consists of 15 residues. Looked up from germline, CDR1 is LNHDA and CDR2 is SQIVND (reference sequence). CDR3 loop: CASSIGPGTGETQYF. CDR3 DNA sequence: TGTGCCAGTAGTATAGGTCCCGGGACAGGTGAGACCCAGTACTTC.

The table lists this clone with a count of one. This chain links TRBV7-8 with TRBJ2-7; 8 nucleotides agree with TRBD2. V lost 5 bases, J lost 3 bases, and 9 bases stayed unmatched. Germline CDR1 SGHVS, CDR2 FQNEAQ. This CDR3 is 15 amino acids long. CDR3 loop: CASSSLAGRDYEQYF. The CDR3 region has the DNA TGTGCCAGCAGCAGTCTAGCGGGTCGGGACTACGAGCAGTACTTC.

The chain joins TRBV7-9 to TRBJ1-2, with TRBD1 matching 9 bases. V lost 1 base, J lost 6 bases, and 9 bases stayed unmatched. Germline V gene sequence: CDR1 SEHNR, CDR2 FQNEAQ (reference sequence). CDR3 size: 16 residues. CDR3 in DNA: TGTGCCAGCAGCTTAGAAATCCGGACAGGGGCGGATGGCTACACCTTC. The encoded protein is CASSLEIRTGADGYTF.

The V gene is TRBV9, the J gene TRBJ2-3, with a weak D call TRBD1 (5 bases). There are 16 residues in the CDR3. Germline lookup yields CDR1 SGDLS and CDR2 YYNGEE. Trimming took 1 base from V and 10 from J, leaving 22 bases between them. The chain's CDR3 is CASSVSAWGPLEAQYF. As DNA, the CDR3 is TGTGCCAGCAGCGTAAGTGCGTGGGGCCCCCTAGAGGCGCAGTATTTT.

CDR3 residues: CASSLATSGDTTDTQYF. Here the CDR3 DNA reads TGTGCCAGCAGCTTAGCAACTAGCGGGGACACCACAGATACGCAGTATTTT. The gene calls are TRBV13 and TRBJ2-3; the match to TRBD2 covers 10 bases. CDR3 length equals 17 residues. Germline assignment: CDR1 PRHDT and CDR2 FYEKMQ (reference sequence). V was clipped by 1 base and J by 2 bases; unmatched bases: 6.

The chain joins TRBV5-1 to TRBJ2-5; 11 positions match TRBD2. The germline V gene has CDR1 SGHRS and CDR2 YFSETQ. Losses at the gene ends were 4 bases for V and 1 base for J; bases not matched to a gene: 9. The CDR3 covers 17 residues. For the CDR3, the DNA is TGCGCCAGCAGCCGACTAGCGGGATTACAGACCCAAGAGACCCAGTACTTC. Protein sequence: CASSRLAGLQTQETQYF.